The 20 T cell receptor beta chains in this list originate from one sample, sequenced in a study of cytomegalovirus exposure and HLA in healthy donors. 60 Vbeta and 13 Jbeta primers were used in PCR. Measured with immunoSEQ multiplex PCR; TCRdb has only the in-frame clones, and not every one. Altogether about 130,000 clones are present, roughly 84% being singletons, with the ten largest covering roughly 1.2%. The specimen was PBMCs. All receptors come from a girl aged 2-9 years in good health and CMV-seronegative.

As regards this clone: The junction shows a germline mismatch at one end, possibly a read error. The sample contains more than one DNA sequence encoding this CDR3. CDR3: CSVTQGNQPQHF. Written as DNA, the CDR3 is TGTAGCGTAACACAGGGTAATCAGCCCCAGCATTTT. The gene calls are TRBV29-1 and TRBJ1-5, with D possibly TRBD1 on 6 matching bases. The germline V gene encodes CDR1 SQVTM and CDR2 ANQGSEA. This CDR3 has 12 residues.

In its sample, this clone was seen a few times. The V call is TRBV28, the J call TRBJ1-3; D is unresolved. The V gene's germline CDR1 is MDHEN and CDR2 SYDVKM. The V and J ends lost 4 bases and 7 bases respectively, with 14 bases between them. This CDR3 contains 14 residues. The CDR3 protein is CASSSPLRGNTIYF. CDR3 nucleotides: TGTGCCAGCAGTTCTCCCCTACGCGGGAACACCATATATTTT.

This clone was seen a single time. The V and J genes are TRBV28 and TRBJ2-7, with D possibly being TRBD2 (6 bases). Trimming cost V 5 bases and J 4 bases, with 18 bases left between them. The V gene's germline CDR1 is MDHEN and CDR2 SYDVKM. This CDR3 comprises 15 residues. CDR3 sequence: CASSIRWAGRYEQYF. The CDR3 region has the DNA TGTGCCAGCAGTATCAGATGGGCTGGGAGGTACGAGCAGTACTTC.

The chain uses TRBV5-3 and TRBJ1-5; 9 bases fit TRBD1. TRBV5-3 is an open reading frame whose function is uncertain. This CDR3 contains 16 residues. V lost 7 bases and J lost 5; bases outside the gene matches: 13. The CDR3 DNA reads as TGTGCCAGAGGATACAGGGGGCGTTTGGGAGATCAGCCCCAGCATTTT. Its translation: CARGYRGRLGDQPQHF.

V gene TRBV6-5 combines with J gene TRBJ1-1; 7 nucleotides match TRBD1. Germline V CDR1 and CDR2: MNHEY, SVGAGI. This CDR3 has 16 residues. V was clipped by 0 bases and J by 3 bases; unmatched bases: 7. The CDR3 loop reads CASSYSSDRLYTEAFF. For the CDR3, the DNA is TGTGCCAGCAGTTACTCTTCGGACAGGCTCTACACTGAAGCTTTCTTT.

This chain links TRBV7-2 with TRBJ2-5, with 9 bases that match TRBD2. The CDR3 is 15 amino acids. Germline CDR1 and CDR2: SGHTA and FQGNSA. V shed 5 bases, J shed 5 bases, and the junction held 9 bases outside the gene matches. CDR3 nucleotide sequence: TGTGCCAGCAGCGCCGCTAGCGGGGTAGTGGAGACCCAGTACTTC. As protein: CASSAASGVVETQYF.

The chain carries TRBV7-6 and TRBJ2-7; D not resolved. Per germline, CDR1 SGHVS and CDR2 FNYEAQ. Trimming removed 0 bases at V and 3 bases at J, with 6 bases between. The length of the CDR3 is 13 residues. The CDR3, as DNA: TGTGCCAGCAGCTTAGCAAACAGCTACGAGCAGTACTTC. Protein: CASSLANSYEQYF.

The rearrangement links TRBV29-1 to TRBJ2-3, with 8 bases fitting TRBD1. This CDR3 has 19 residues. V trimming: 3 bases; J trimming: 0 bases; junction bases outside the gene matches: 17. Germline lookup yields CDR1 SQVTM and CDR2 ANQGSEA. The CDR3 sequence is CSVENRLGQGQTSTDTQYF. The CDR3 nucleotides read TGCAGCGTTGAGAATCGATTAGGACAGGGACAGACTAGCACAGATACGCAGTATTTT.

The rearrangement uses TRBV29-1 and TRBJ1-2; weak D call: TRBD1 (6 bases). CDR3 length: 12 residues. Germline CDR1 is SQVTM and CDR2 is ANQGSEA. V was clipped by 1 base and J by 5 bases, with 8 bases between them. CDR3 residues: CSVEGDTYGYTF. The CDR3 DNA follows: TGCAGCGTTGAAGGGGACACTTATGGCTACACCTTC.

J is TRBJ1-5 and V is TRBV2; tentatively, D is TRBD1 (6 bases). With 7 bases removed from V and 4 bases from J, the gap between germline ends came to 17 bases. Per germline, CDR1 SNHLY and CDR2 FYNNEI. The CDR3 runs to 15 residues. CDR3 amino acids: CASTYLVGGNQPQHF. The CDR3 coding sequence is TGTGCCAGCACTTATCTTGTAGGGGGAAATCAGCCCCAGCATTTT.

The CDR3 DNA is TGCGCCAGCAGCTTGGAGCCAGGGGATTATGGCTACACCTTC. This translates into CASSLEPGDYGYTF. V gene TRBV5-1 combines with J gene TRBJ1-2, with a weak D call TRBD1 (6 bases). Trimming removed 0 bases at V and 5 bases at J, with 11 bases between. Looked up from germline, CDR1 is SGHRS and CDR2 is YFSETQ. The CDR3 has 14 residues.

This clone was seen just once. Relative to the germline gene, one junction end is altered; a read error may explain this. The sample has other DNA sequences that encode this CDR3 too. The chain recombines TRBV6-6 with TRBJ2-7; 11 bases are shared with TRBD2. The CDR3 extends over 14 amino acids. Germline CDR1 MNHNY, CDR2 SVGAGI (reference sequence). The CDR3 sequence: CASSTGTSGYEQYF. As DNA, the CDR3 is TGTGCTAGCAGTACCGGGACTAGCGGCTACGAGCAGTACTTC.

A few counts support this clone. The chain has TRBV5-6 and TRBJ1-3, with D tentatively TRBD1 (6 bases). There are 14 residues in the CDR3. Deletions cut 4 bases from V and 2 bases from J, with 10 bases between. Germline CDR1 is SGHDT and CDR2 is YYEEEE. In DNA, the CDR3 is TGTGCCAGCAGCGGCTCAGGGGCTGGAAACACCATATATTTT. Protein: CASSGSGAGNTIYF.

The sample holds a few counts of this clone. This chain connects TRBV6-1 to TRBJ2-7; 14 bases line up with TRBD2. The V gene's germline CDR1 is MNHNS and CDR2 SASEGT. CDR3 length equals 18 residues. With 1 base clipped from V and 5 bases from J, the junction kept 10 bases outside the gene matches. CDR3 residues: CASSEGTSGRYPEDEQYF. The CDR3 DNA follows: TGTGCCAGCAGTGAAGGGACTAGCGGGAGGTACCCGGAGGACGAGCAGTACTTC.

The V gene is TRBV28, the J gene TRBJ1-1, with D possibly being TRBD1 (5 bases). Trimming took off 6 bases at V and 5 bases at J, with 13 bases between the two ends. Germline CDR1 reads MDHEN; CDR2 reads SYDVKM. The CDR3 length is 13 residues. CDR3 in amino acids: CASRLPGVTEAFF. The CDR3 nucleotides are TGTGCCAGCAGACTTCCGGGGGTAACTGAAGCTTTCTTT.

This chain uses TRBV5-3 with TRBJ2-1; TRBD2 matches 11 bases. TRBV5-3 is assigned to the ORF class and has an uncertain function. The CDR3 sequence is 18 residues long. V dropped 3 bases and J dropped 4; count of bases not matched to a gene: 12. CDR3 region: CARSSSSGRILSYNEQFF. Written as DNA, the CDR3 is TGTGCCAGAAGCTCGTCTAGCGGGAGGATTCTCTCATACAATGAGCAGTTCTTC.

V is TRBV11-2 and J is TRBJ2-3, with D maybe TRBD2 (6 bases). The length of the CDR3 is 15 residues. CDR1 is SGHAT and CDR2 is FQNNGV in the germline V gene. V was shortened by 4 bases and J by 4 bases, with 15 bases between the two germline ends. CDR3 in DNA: TGTGCCAGCAGCTCCTTTCGAGGGGAGGCAGATACGCAGTATTTT. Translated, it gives CASSSFRGEADTQYF.

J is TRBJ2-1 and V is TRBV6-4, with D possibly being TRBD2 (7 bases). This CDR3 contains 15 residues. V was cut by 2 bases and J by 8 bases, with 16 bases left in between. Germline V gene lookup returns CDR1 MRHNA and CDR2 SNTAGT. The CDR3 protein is CASSDGPGGVDEQFF. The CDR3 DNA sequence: TGTGCCAGCAGTGACGGACCGGGGGGCGTGGATGAGCAGTTCTTC.

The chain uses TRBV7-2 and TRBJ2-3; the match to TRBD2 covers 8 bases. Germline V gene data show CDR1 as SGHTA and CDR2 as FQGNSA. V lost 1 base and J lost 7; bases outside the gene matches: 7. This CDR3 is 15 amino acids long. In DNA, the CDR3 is TGTGCCAGCAGCTTAGAAGTAGCGGGGTTATATACGCAGTATTTT. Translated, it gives CASSLEVAGLYTQYF.

The CDR3 sequence: CASSELGGYGYTF. CDR3 DNA sequence: TGCGCCAGCAGTGAGTTGGGAGGCTATGGCTACACCTTC. The genes are TRBV10-2 and TRBJ1-2, with D uncertain. The germline CDR1 and CDR2 sequences are WSHSY and SAAADI. The CDR3 consists of 13 residues. The V and J ends lost 1 base and 4 bases respectively, with 7 bases between them.